These 24 T cell receptor beta chains came from one sample sequenced in a study of shared clonotypes between healthy human individuals. Produced via immunoSEQ multiplex PCR; TCRdb's table is partial and in-frame only. This sample has over 850,000 clones, with more than 75% found just once. Sequences were obtained from memory CD4+ T cells from PBMCs. Subset in this sample: CD45RA-negative fraction. The origin of the receptors is a man between 18 and 35 years old in good health. Some clones in this sample may be carry-over from other donors' samples.

V gene TRBV28 combines with J gene TRBJ2-3; D not certain. Trimming stripped 4 bases from V and 5 bases from J, with 10 bases between. The CDR3 has 13 amino acids. Germline V lookup: CDR1 MDHEN, CDR2 SYDVKM. Written as DNA, the CDR3 is TGTGCCAGCAGTTCCACTACGATAGATACGCAGTATTTT. Its translation is CASSSTTIDTQYF.

A note on this clone: This may be a read error: a much more frequent sequence differs by one nucleotide. Other DNA sequences in this sample translate to the same CDR3. The J gene is TRBJ1-5, the V gene TRBV4-1, with TRBD1 matching 10 bases. J lost 4 bases, V lost 1 base, and 1 base had no gene match. The CDR3 runs to 15 residues. The germline V gene has CDR1 MGHRA and CDR2 YSYEKL. CDR3 DNA sequence: TGCGCCAGCAGCCAAGGGACAGGGGGGAATCAGCCCCAGCATTTT. Translated, it gives CASSQGTGGNQPQHF.

V usage is TRBV29-1 and J usage is TRBJ2-1; unclear D gene. The CDR3 has 11 amino acids. V was trimmed by 5 bases and J by 6 bases, leaving 8 bases between them. Germline V gives CDR1 SQVTM, CDR2 ANQGSEA. This chain's CDR3 is CSVYYFNEQFF. DNA for the CDR3: TGCAGCGTTTACTACTTCAATGAGCAGTTCTTC.

The genes are TRBV28 and TRBJ2-7; TRBD2 agrees at 16 bases. The CDR3 has 17 residues. The germline V gene has CDR1 MDHEN and CDR2 SYDVKM. The junction had 9 bases not matched to a gene; V was cut back by 6 bases and J by 4 bases. The CDR3 DNA follows: TGTGCCAGCAGGGCGCCTCCGGGACTAGCGGGAGGGTACGAGCAGTACTTC. Protein product: CASRAPPGLAGGYEQYF.

This chain links TRBV9 with TRBJ1-2; the D gene is possibly TRBD1 (5 bases). Trimming cost V 7 bases and J 5 bases, with 18 bases left between them. Germline values: CDR1 SGDLS, CDR2 YYNGEE. The length of the CDR3 is 14 residues. CDR3 loop: CASSPTEPNYGYTF. In DNA, the CDR3 is TGTGCCAGCTCCCCGACAGAGCCGAATTATGGCTACACCTTC.

This clone was seen at least ten times. This same CDR3 is encoded by further DNA sequences in the sample. This chain joins TRBV28 and TRBJ2-4, with unresolved D. Trimming left V 5 bases short and J 0 bases short, with 11 bases between. The CDR3 extends over 15 amino acids. The germline V gene has CDR1 MDHEN and CDR2 SYDVKM. The CDR3 DNA is TGTGCCAGCAGTCCCCCCGGCGGAGCCAAAAACATTCAGTACTTC. It encodes CASSPPGGAKNIQYF.

V and J are TRBV7-2 and TRBJ1-2; TRBD1 aligns across 10 bases. Germline loops: CDR1 SGHTA, CDR2 FQGNSA. The CDR3 spans 14 residues. Germline trimming cut 4 bases from V and 8 bases from J; bases unmatched to any gene: 7. The CDR3 reads CASSWLGQGSGYTF. The CDR3 bases are TGTGCCAGCAGCTGGCTGGGACAGGGGAGCGGCTACACCTTC. Complete variable domain (other parts from reference TRBV7-2 and TRBJ1-2): GAGVSQSPSNKVTEKGKDVELRCDPISGHTALYWYRQSLGQGLEFLIYFQGNSAPDKSGLPSDRFSAERTGGSVSTLTIQRTQQEDSAVYLCASSWLGQGSGYTFGSGTRLTVV.

About this clone: This sample also contains other DNA sequences that code for the same CDR3. This chain connects TRBV27 to TRBJ2-3; D is uncertain. From germline, CDR1 is MNHEY and CDR2 SMNVEV (reference sequence). There are 12 residues in the CDR3. V was pared by 4 bases and J by 2 bases, with 4 bases between. CDR3 sequence reads: CASSSVTDTQYF. In nucleotides, the CDR3 is TGTGCCAGCAGTTCAGTCACAGATACGCAGTATTTT.

This clone was counted a few times. The chain employs TRBV6-5 and TRBJ2-1; D is unresolved. This CDR3 spans 14 amino acids. Germline assignment: CDR1 MNHEY and CDR2 SVGAGI. Trimming left V 6 bases short and J 0 bases short, with 9 bases between. CDR3 bases: TGTGCCAGCAGCGACTCCTTCTCCTACAATGAGCAGTTCTTC. It yields the protein CASSDSFSYNEQFF.

This clone was seen a single time. This clone may be a read error of a much larger clone one base away. The chain combines TRBV7-3 with TRBJ2-1, with no clear D. Germline CDR1 and CDR2: SGHTA and FQGTGA. Trimming cost V 5 bases and J 0 bases, with 5 bases left between them. The length of the CDR3 is 13 residues. CDR3: CASSPSSYNEQFF. The CDR3 bases are TGTGCCAGCAGCCCGAGCTCCTACAATGAGCAGTTCTTC.

V usage is TRBV11-3 and J usage is TRBJ2-1; possibly TRBD2 for D (5 bases). Trimming removed 4 bases from V and 5 bases from J, with 15 bases in between. This CDR3 has 15 residues. The V gene's germline CDR1 is SGHNT and CDR2 YENEEA. The CDR3 DNA reads TGTGCCAGCAGCTACCGCTCGGACTGGAACAATGAGCAGTTCTTC. It specifies CASSYRSDWNNEQFF. The complete variable domain, with remaining parts taken from reference TRBV11-3 and TRBJ2-1, reads EAGVVQSPRYKIIEKKQPVAFWCNPISGHNTLYWYLQNLGQGPELLIRYENEEAVDDSQLPKDRFSAERLKGVDSTLKIQPAELGDSAVYLCASSYRSDWNNEQFFGPGTRLTVL.

V is TRBV28 and J is TRBJ1-2; possibly TRBD1 for D (5 bases). V was shortened by 3 bases and J by 6 bases, with 17 bases between the two germline ends. Germline loops: CDR1 MDHEN, CDR2 SYDVKM. This CDR3 is 15 amino acids long. The CDR3 spells CASSFRRDGTHGYTF. DNA for the CDR3: TGTGCCAGCAGTTTCCGCCGGGACGGGACCCATGGCTACACCTTC.

The V gene is TRBV5-4, the J gene TRBJ2-7; D gene ambiguous. Germline-derived CDR1 and CDR2 are SGHNT and YYREEE (reference sequence). The CDR3 consists of 13 residues. V was trimmed by 3 bases and J by 6 bases, leaving 13 bases between them. CDR3 in DNA: TGTGCCAGCAGCTATGTATCGAGGCCCGAGCAGTACTTC. It translates to CASSYVSRPEQYF. Based on the CDR3 plus reference TRBV5-4 and TRBJ2-7, the full variable domain is ETGVTQSPTHLIKTRGQQVTLRCSSQSGHNTVSWYQQALGQGPQFIFQYYREEENGRGNFPPRFSGLQFPNYSSELNVNALELDDSALYLCASSYVSRPEQYFGPGTRLTVT.

This rearrangement joins TRBV6-1 to TRBJ1-1; possible D gene TRBD1, 6 bases. From germline, CDR1 is MNHNS and CDR2 SASEGT. The V gene lost 4 bases and the J gene lost 5 bases, with 17 bases spanning the gap. The CDR3 has 15 amino acids. CDR3 region: CASSVGMTGSTEAFF. CDR3 nucleotide sequence: TGTGCCAGCAGTGTTGGGATGACAGGTTCGACTGAAGCTTTCTTT.

The chain has TRBV4-3 and TRBJ2-1; TRBD2 agrees at 11 bases. Germline trimming cut 3 bases from V and 5 bases from J; bases unmatched to any gene: 6. The CDR3 runs 16 residues. Germline V gene lookup returns CDR1 LGHNA and CDR2 YSLEER. This chain's CDR3 is CASSQVTSGAHNEQFF. The CDR3 DNA sequence: TGCGCCAGCAGCCAGGTGACTAGCGGGGCTCACAATGAGCAGTTCTTC.

The J gene is TRBJ1-2, the V gene TRBV5-3, with D hard to call. TRBV5-3 counts as an open reading frame of uncertain function. Between the trimmed V and J ends, which lost 3 bases and 7 bases, there was a span of 10 bases. The CDR3 extends over 12 amino acids. This CDR3 is CARSSDRGGYTF. Written as DNA, the CDR3 is TGTGCCAGAAGCTCCGATAGAGGTGGCTACACCTTC.

This clone came up a few times. The genes are TRBV2 and TRBJ1-5, with 10 nucleotides matching TRBD1. The V gene's germline CDR1 is SNHLY and CDR2 FYNNEI. J was trimmed by 5 bases and V by 10 bases; bases with no gene match: 5. The CDR3 totals 13 residues. The CDR3 DNA reads as TGTGCCACCGCCGGGACAGGGGATCAGCCCCAGCATTTT. Residues: CATAGTGDQPQHF.

V and J are TRBV7-2 and TRBJ1-2; D is ambiguous. The germline V gene encodes CDR1 SGHTA and CDR2 FQGNSA. The V end lost 4 bases, the J end lost 3 bases, and 12 bases lay between the germline ends. The CDR3 is made up of 14 amino acids. The CDR3 nucleotides read TGTGCCAGCAGCTCTTTCGGACGGCACTATGGCTACACCTTC. Translating it yields CASSSFGRHYGYTF.

The chain links TRBV18 to TRBJ1-4; D gene ambiguous. The V gene lost 3 bases and the J gene lost 0 bases, with 14 bases spanning the gap. Germline V gene data show CDR1 as KGHSH and CDR2 as LQKENI. The CDR3 is 17 amino acids. CDR3 bases: TGTGCCAGCTCACCCCTCTCGGCGGGCACAACTAATGAAAAACTGTTTTTT. Residues: CASSPLSAGTTNEKLFF.

V gene TRBV29-1 combines with J gene TRBJ1-1; 7 bases align to TRBD1. The CDR3 contains 13 residues. Looked up from germline, CDR1 is SQVTM and CDR2 is ANQGSEA. V was clipped by 7 bases and J by 1 base; unmatched bases: 6. The CDR3 nucleotides read TGCAGCGCGGACCGACAGGGGAACACTGAAGCTTTCTTT. Protein product: CSADRQGNTEAFF.

This rearrangement joins TRBV7-2 to TRBJ1-4, with a tentative D call TRBD1 (6 bases). The length of the CDR3 is 14 residues. Germline lookup yields CDR1 SGHTA and CDR2 FQGNSA. The germline V and J ends were trimmed by 5 bases and 8 bases, with 15 bases remaining between them. The CDR3 sequence is CASSKDSNQEKLFF. CDR3 coding DNA: TGTGCCAGCAGCAAGGACAGCAACCAGGAAAAACTGTTTTTT.

The rearrangement joins TRBV19 to TRBJ1-2; TRBD1 aligns across 10 bases. Losses at the gene ends were 5 bases for V and 14 bases for J; bases not matched to a gene: 11. Per the germline V gene, CDR1 is LNHDA and CDR2 is SQIVND (reference sequence). The CDR3 has 13 amino acids. CDR3 nucleotides: TGTGCCAGTAGTTTCCGGGACAGGGGATTTTGGACCTTC. This encodes CASSFRDRGFWTF.

The chain links TRBV11-2 to TRBJ2-3; TRBD1 might be the D (5 bases). The CDR3 extends over 17 amino acids. Germline V lookup: CDR1 SGHAT, CDR2 FQNNGV. V was clipped by 5 bases and J by 0 bases, with 18 bases between them. Here the CDR3 reads CASSSSLGHPSTDTQYF. The CDR3 coding sequence is TGTGCCAGCAGCAGTTCCCTCGGACACCCTAGCACAGATACGCAGTATTTT.

V gene TRBV19 combines with J gene TRBJ2-7; 11 bases map to TRBD2. CDR3 length: 16 residues. Germline assignment: CDR1 LNHDA and CDR2 SQIVND (reference sequence). After removal of 5 bases from V and 6 bases from J, the junction contained 12 bases not matched to a gene. DNA of the CDR3: TGTGCCAGTAGTGTTACGGGACTAGCGGTTCGTGGCGAGCAGTACTTC. Its protein product is CASSVTGLAVRGEQYF.